This entry lists 21 T cell receptor beta chains sequenced from one sample in a study of blood T cell repertoires in COVID-19. The assay was immunoSEQ multiplex PCR, and TCRdb's table has in-frame clones only and misses some. The sample lists 250,000 to 350,000 clones; approximately 80% were seen once. The sample taken for sequencing was peripheral blood. Every receptor here comes from a woman in her forties or fifties with active or convalescent COVID-19.

The gene calls are TRBV19 and TRBJ2-2; D is undetermined. V lost 5 bases and J lost 0, with 4 bases in between. The CDR3 is 13 amino acids. Germline CDR1 is LNHDA and CDR2 is SQIVND (reference sequence). The CDR3 here is CASSRANTGELFF. The DNA for the CDR3 is TGTGCCAGTAGTCGGGCGAACACCGGGGAGCTGTTTTTT.

This chain joins TRBV2 and TRBJ2-3; 10 positions agree with TRBD1. This CDR3 is built from 15 residues. J gave up 4 bases and V 6 bases, and 7 bases lay outside the gene matches. Germline V gene data show CDR1 as SNHLY and CDR2 as FYNNEI. CDR3 region: CASRPDRGRADTQYF. Here the CDR3 DNA reads TGTGCCAGCAGACCCGACAGGGGGCGTGCAGATACGCAGTATTTT.

CDR3 residues: CSVVTRQVVYNEQFF. As DNA, the CDR3 is TGCAGCGTTGTTACCCGACAGGTGGTCTACAATGAGCAGTTCTTC. V is TRBV29-1 and J is TRBJ2-1, with D possibly TRBD1 on 6 matching bases. Germline V gene data show CDR1 as SQVTM and CDR2 as ANQGSEA. The CDR3 is 15 residues long. V was pared by 4 bases and J by 3 bases, with 16 bases between.

This clone was recorded a few times. Additional DNA sequences in this sample encode the identical CDR3. This chain connects TRBV5-1 to TRBJ1-5; maybe TRBD1 (6 bases). V lost 0 bases and J 2 bases, leaving 9 bases between the germline ends. The germline CDR1 and CDR2 sequences are SGHRS and YFSETQ. The CDR3 sequence is 15 residues long. The CDR3 protein is CASSLVPGGNQPQHF. CDR3 bases: TGCGCCAGCAGCTTGGTTCCAGGGGGCAATCAGCCCCAGCATTTT.

The rearrangement joins TRBV12-3 or TRBV12-4 to TRBJ2-1; 11 bases are a match to TRBD2. Trimming took 8 bases from V and 10 from J; bases not matched to a gene: 7. The CDR3 totals 13 residues. The CDR3 DNA follows: TGTGCCAGCGCGAGACTAGCGGGAATCGAGCAGTTCTTC. Translating gives CASARLAGIEQFF.

This clone showed up just once. J is TRBJ2-1 and V is TRBV19; 13 nucleotides match TRBD2. With 5 bases clipped from V and 8 bases from J, the junction kept 6 bases outside the gene matches. Germline-derived CDR1 and CDR2 are LNHDA and SQIVND (reference sequence). The CDR3 is 15 residues long. The CDR3 region is CASSAGTSGKDEQFF. Here the CDR3 DNA reads TGTGCCAGTAGTGCCGGGACTAGCGGGAAGGATGAGCAGTTCTTC.

The chain carries TRBV27 and TRBJ2-5, with D perhaps matching TRBD2 (7 bases). The CDR3 has 16 amino acids. In germline, CDR1 is MNHEY, CDR2 SMNVEV (reference sequence). With 6 bases removed from V and 5 bases from J, the gap between germline ends came to 22 bases. In DNA form, the CDR3 reads TGTGCCAGCAGCCGCCTGGGGGCGGCGGGAGAGGAGACCCAGTACTTC. This gives the protein CASSRLGAAGEETQYF.

The count of this clone is one. The chain carries TRBV7-9 and TRBJ1-2, with 8 bases that match TRBD1. The V gene end was trimmed by 5 bases and the J gene end by 6 bases; junction bases not matched to a gene: 8. CDR3 size: 14 residues. Looked up from germline, CDR1 is SEHNR and CDR2 is FQNEAQ (reference sequence). CDR3 nucleotide sequence: TGTGCCAGCAGCACAGGACAGGGCTACAATGGCTACACCTTC. It is translated as CASSTGQGYNGYTF.

A single count supports this clone. The genes are TRBV7-9 and TRBJ1-2, with TRBD1 as a possible D gene (5 bases). This CDR3 spans 17 amino acids. Germline V lookup: CDR1 SEHNR, CDR2 FQNEAQ (reference sequence). Trimming took 2 bases from V and 6 from J, leaving 22 bases between them. DNA for the CDR3: TGTGCCAGCAGCTTAAGGGGTAAGGGTCCAGGGAAGGATGGCTACACCTTC. Its protein is CASSLRGKGPGKDGYTF.

CDR3 amino acids: CAGRLAGTYEQYF. In DNA, the CDR3 is TGTGCCGGAAGACTAGCGGGAACCTACGAGCAGTACTTC. This chain connects TRBV6-5 to TRBJ2-7; TRBD2 matches at 11 bases. This CDR3 has 13 amino acids. The V segment lost 11 bases and the J segment 2 bases; nucleotides outside the gene matches: 5. Germline values: CDR1 MNHEY, CDR2 SVGAGI.

CDR3 DNA: TGCGCCAGCAAAGGACAGGGGCAGAGCACTGAAGCTTTCTTT. This codes for CASKGQGQSTEAFF. The rearrangement links TRBV5-1 to TRBJ1-1, with 9 bases identical to TRBD1. With 6 bases clipped from V and 4 bases from J, the junction kept 7 bases outside the gene matches. Germline CDR1 reads SGHRS; CDR2 reads YFSETQ. CDR3 size: 14 residues.

The chain uses TRBV2 and TRBJ1-5; the match to TRBD1 covers 8 bases. From germline, CDR1 is SNHLY and CDR2 FYNNEI. This CDR3 spans 14 amino acids. With 6 bases clipped from V and 6 bases from J, the junction kept 7 bases outside the gene matches. The DNA of the CDR3 is TGTGCCAGCAGAACGGACAGGGCAAGTCAGCCCCAGCATTTT. It specifies CASRTDRASQPQHF.

The chain combines TRBV5-5 with TRBJ2-1, with D possibly matching TRBD2 (6 bases). The ends were cut back, 4 bases at V and 0 bases at J, with 8 bases in the middle. There are 14 residues in the CDR3. Germline V gene data show CDR1 as SGHKS and CDR2 as YYEKEE (reference sequence). The CDR3 bases are TGTGCCAGCAGCCCGGGAGCCTCCTACAATGAGCAGTTCTTC. Translation gives CASSPGASYNEQFF.

V usage is TRBV3-1 (or the pseudogene TRBV3-2) and J usage is TRBJ1-5, with 10 bases that match TRBD1. The CDR3 loop spans 14 amino acids. From germline, CDR1 is LGHDT and CDR2 YNNKEL (reference sequence). The J segment lost 6 bases and the V segment lost 1 base, leaving 0 bases of the junction unmatched. The CDR3 DNA is TGTGCCAGCAGCCAAGGGACAGGGGGTCAGCCCCAGCATTTT. Residues: CASSQGTGGQPQHF.

This clone has only one observation. The chain is built from TRBV28 and TRBJ2-3; 7 nucleotides match TRBD2. Germline V gene sequence: CDR1 MDHEN, CDR2 SYDVKM. The trim removed 5 bases at V and 6 bases at J, leaving 14 bases unmatched. The CDR3 totals 16 residues. The CDR3 DNA is TGTGCCAGCAGTCGTCGGGTAGCGGGTAAACTCGATACGCAGTATTTT. Residues: CASSRRVAGKLDTQYF.

The chain uses TRBV5-4 and TRBJ1-6, with D possibly being TRBD1 (6 bases). CDR1 is SGHNT, CDR2 YYREEE, per germline (reference sequence). Trimming shortened V by 3 bases and J by 4 bases, and 17 bases separated the two germline ends. The CDR3 spans 17 residues. The CDR3 protein is CASSSQGGMVYNSPLHF. The DNA for the CDR3 is TGTGCCAGCAGCTCGCAAGGGGGAATGGTTTATAATTCACCCCTCCACTTT.

V usage is TRBV10-1 and J usage is TRBJ2-2; 10 bases fit TRBD1. J gave up 5 bases and V 11 bases, and 8 bases lay outside the gene matches. Per the germline V gene, CDR1 is WNHNN and CDR2 is SYGVQD (reference sequence). There are 14 residues in the CDR3. As DNA, the CDR3 is TGCGCCGTGCGGACAGGGGGTAAGACCGGGGAGCTGTTTTTT. Translated, it gives CAVRTGGKTGELFF.

CDR3 sequence: CASSSTGSHEQYF. The DNA of the CDR3 is TGTGCCAGTAGTTCGACAGGGTCCCACGAGCAGTACTTC. V is TRBV19 and J is TRBJ2-7; 7 bases fit TRBD1. The trim removed 5 bases at V and 5 bases at J, leaving 6 bases unmatched. The CDR3 runs to 13 residues. Germline assignment: CDR1 LNHDA and CDR2 SQIVND (reference sequence).

This clone was detected a few times. The CDR3 protein is CASTPSRETQYF. CDR3 bases: TGTGCCAGCACCCCCTCCAGGGAGACCCAGTACTTC. The chain has TRBV2 and TRBJ2-5; no reliable D call. There are 12 residues in the CDR3. V was pared by 7 bases and J by 5 bases, with 11 bases between. Germline CDR1 is SNHLY and CDR2 is FYNNEI.

CDR3 DNA: TGTGCCAGCAGCCGAAGAAGCCTGAACTATGGCTACACCTTC. This sequence encodes CASSRRSLNYGYTF. The chain is built from TRBV3-1 (or the pseudogene TRBV3-2) and TRBJ1-2; D uncertain. Germline V gives CDR1 LGHDT, CDR2 YNNKEL (reference sequence). Trimming stripped 4 bases from V and 2 bases from J, with 11 bases between. The CDR3 contains 14 residues.

The J gene is TRBJ1-3, the V gene TRBV9, with 8 bases identical to TRBD1. Germline V gene sequence: CDR1 SGDLS, CDR2 YYNGEE. The CDR3 covers 17 residues. V shed 3 bases and J 2 bases; nucleotides not matched to a gene: 10. CDR3 sequence reads: CASSAALTDRAGNTIYF. The DNA for the CDR3 is TGTGCCAGCAGCGCGGCCCTGACGGACAGGGCTGGAAACACCATATATTTT. Full variable domain (rest looked up from reference TRBV9 and TRBJ1-3): DSGVTQTPKHLITATGQRVTLRCSPRSGDLSVYWYQQSLDQGLQFLIQYYNGEERAKGNILERFSAQQFPDLHSELNLSSLELGDSALYFCASSAALTDRAGNTIYFGEGSWLTVV.